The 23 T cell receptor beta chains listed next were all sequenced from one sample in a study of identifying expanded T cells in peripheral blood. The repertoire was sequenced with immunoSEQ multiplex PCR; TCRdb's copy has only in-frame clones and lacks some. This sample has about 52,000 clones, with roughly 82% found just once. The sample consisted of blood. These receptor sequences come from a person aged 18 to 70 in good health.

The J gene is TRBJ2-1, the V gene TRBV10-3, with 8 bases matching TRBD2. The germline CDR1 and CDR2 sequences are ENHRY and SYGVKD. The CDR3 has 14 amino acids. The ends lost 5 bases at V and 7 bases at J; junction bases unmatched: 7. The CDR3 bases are TGTGCCATCAGTTCGGGAGGGCCGGTAAATGAGCAGTTCTTC. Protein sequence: CAISSGGPVNEQFF.

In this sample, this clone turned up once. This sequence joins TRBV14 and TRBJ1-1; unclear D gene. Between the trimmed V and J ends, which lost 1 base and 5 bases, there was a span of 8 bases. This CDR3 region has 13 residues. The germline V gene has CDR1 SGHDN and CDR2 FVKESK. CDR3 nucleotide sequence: TGTGCCAGCAGCCAAGGAAGCGGGACTGAAGCTTTCTTT. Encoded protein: CASSQGSGTEAFF.

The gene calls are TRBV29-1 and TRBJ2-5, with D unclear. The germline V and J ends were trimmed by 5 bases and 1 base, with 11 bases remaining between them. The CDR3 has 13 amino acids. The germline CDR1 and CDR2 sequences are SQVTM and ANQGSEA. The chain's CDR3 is CSVTTVSQETQYF. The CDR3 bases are TGCAGCGTTACGACGGTTAGCCAAGAGACCCAGTACTTC.

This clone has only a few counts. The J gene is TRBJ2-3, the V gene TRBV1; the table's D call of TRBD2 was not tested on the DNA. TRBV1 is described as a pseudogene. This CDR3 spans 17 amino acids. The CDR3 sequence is CTSSQQAGDNSTDTQYF. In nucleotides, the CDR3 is TGCACCAGCAGCCAACAAGCGGGAGATAACAGCACAGATACGCAGTATTTT.

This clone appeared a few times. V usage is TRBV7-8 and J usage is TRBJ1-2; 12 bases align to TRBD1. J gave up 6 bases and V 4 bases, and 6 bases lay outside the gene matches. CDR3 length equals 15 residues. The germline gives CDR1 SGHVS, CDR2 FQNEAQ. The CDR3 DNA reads TGTGCCAGCAGCTCGGGACAGGGGGCGCGAAATGGCTACACCTTC. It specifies CASSSGQGARNGYTF.

CDR3 in DNA: TGTGCCAGCAGCTTAAACCTAGTTGGGGGCTACACCTTC. Translated, it gives CASSLNLVGGYTF. The chain has TRBV11-2 and TRBJ1-2; D not resolved. Trimming removed 2 bases at V and 8 bases at J, with 12 bases between. CDR3 length: 13 residues. Per germline, CDR1 SGHAT and CDR2 FQNNGV. The variable domain in full, with the rest retrieved from reference TRBV11-2 and TRBJ1-2, is EAGVAQSPRYKIIEKRQSVAFWCNPISGHATLYWYQQILGQGPKLLIQFQNNGVVDDSQLPKDRFSAERLKGVDSTLKIQPAKLEDSAVYLCASSLNLVGGYTFGSGTRLTVV.

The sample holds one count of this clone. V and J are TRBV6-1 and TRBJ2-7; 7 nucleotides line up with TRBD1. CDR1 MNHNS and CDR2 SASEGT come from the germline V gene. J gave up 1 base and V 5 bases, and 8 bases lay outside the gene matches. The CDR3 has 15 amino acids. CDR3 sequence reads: CASSTHRGISYEQYV. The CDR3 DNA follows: TGTGCCAGCAGTACGCACAGGGGCATTTCCTACGAGCAGTACGTC.

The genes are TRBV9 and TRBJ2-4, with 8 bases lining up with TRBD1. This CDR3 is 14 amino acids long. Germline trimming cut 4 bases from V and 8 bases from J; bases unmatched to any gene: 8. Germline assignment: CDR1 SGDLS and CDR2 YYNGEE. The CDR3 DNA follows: TGTGCCAGCAGCCCAGGACAGGGCCGGGACATTCAGTACTTC. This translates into CASSPGQGRDIQYF.

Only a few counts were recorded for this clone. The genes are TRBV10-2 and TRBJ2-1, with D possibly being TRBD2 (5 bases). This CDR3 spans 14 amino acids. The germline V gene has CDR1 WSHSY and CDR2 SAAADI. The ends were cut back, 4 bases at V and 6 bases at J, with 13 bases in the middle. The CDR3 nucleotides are TGCGCCAGCAGTGCTTATCGGGATGGCAATGAGCAGTTCTTC. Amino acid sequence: CASSAYRDGNEQFF.

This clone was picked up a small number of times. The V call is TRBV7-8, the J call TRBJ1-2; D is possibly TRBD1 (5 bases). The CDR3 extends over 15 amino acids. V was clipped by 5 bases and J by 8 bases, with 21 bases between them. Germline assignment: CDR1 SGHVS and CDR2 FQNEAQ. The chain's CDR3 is CASSKDTGRPEGYTF. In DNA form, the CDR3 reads TGTGCCAGCAGCAAAGACACGGGACGACCGGAGGGCTACACCTTC.

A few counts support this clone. CDR3 DNA: TGTGCCTGGGCCGGGACAGGGGTCGATGGCTACACCTTC. Translated: CAWAGTGVDGYTF. The chain has TRBV30 and TRBJ1-2, with 10 positions matching TRBD1. The CDR3 has 13 residues. CDR1 and CDR2 from the germline V gene are GTSNPN and SVGIG (reference sequence). The V segment lost 5 bases and the J segment 6 bases; nucleotides outside the gene matches: 6. The complete variable domain, with remaining parts taken from reference TRBV30 and TRBJ1-2, reads SQTIHQWPATLVQPVGSPLSLECTVEGTSNPNLYWYRQAAGRGLQLLFYSVGIGQISSEVPQNLSASRPQDRQFILSSKKLLLSDSGFYLCAWAGTGVDGYTFGSGTRLTVV.

CDR3 residues: CASSQVWARDRVSNQPQHF. CDR3 nucleotide sequence: TGTGCCAGCAGCCAAGTTTGGGCTCGGGACAGGGTTAGCAATCAGCCCCAGCATTTT. The rearrangement links TRBV4-2 to TRBJ1-5; 9 bases are shared with TRBD1. The CDR3 is 19 residues long. After removal of 1 base from V and 0 bases from J, the junction contained 10 bases not matched to a gene. The V gene's germline CDR1 is LGHNA and CDR2 YNFKEQ.

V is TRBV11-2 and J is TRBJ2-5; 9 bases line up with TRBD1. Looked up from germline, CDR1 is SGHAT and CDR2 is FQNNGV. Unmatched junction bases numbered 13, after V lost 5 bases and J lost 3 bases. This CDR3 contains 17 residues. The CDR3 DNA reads TGTGCCAGCAGCCTTGTACAGGGGGCGTATCAGAAAGAGACCCAGTACTTC. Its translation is CASSLVQGAYQKETQYF.

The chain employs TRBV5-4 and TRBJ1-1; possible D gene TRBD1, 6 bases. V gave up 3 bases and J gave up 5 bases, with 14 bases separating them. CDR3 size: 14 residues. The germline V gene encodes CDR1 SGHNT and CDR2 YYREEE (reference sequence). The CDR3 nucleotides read TGTGCCAGCAGCTCGTGGGGGCTAGGGACTGAAGCTTTCTTT. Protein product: CASSSWGLGTEAFF. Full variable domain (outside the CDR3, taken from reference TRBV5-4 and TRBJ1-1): ETGVTQSPTHLIKTRGQQVTLRCSSQSGHNTVSWYQQALGQGPQFIFQYYREEENGRGNFPPRFSGLQFPNYSSELNVNALELDDSALYLCASSSWGLGTEAFFGQGTRLTVV.

The chain's CDR3 is CASSVGTGRQPQHF. As DNA, the CDR3 is TGTGCCAGCAGCGTAGGGACAGGAAGGCAGCCCCAGCATTTT. This sequence joins TRBV6-1 and TRBJ1-5, with 8 bases matching TRBD1. The CDR3 extends over 14 amino acids. In germline, CDR1 is MNHNS, CDR2 SASEGT. With 6 bases clipped from V and 7 bases from J, the junction kept 8 bases outside the gene matches.

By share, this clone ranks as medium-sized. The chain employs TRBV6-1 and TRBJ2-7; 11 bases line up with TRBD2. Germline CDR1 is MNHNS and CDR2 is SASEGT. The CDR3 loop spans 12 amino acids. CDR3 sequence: CATTSGIYEQYF. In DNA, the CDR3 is TGTGCTACGACTAGCGGGATCTACGAGCAGTACTTC.

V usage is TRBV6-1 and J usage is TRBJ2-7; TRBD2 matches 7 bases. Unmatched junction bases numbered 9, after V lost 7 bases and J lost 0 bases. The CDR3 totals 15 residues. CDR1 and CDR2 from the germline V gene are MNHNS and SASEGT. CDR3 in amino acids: CASMKGLPSSYEQYF. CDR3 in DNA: TGTGCCAGCATGAAGGGACTACCCAGCTCCTACGAGCAGTACTTC.

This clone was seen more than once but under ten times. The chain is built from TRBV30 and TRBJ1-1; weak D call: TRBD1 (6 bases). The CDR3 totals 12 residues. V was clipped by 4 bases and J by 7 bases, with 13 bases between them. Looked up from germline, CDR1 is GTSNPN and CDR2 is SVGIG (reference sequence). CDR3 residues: CAWTSTGYEAFF. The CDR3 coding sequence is TGTGCCTGGACATCGACAGGATATGAAGCTTTCTTT.

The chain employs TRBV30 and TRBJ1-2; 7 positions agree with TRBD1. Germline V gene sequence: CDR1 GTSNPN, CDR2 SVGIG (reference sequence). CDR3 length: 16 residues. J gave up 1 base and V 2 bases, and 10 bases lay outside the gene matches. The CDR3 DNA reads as TGTGCCTGGAGTCACGAGACTCGGGACAGTAACTATGGCTACACCTTC. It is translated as CAWSHETRDSNYGYTF. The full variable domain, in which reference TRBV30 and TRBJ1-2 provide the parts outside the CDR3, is SQTIHQWPATLVQPVGSPLSLECTVEGTSNPNLYWYRQAAGRGLQLLFYSVGIGQISSEVPQNLSASRPQDRQFILSSKKLLLSDSGFYLCAWSHETRDSNYGYTFGSGTRLTVV.

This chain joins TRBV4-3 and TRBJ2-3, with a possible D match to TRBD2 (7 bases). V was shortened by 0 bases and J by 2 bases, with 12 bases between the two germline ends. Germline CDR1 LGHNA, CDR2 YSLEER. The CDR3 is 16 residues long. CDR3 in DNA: TGCGCCAGCAGCCAAGATTTTGGGGGGGCCACAGATACGCAGTATTTT. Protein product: CASSQDFGGATDTQYF.

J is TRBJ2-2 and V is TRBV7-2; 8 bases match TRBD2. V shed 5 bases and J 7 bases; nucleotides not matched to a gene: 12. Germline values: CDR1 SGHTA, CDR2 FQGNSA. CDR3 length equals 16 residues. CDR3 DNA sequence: TGTGCCAGCAGCCCGACTCTTGCGGGAGGTGGCGGGGAGCTGTTTTTT. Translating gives CASSPTLAGGGGELFF.

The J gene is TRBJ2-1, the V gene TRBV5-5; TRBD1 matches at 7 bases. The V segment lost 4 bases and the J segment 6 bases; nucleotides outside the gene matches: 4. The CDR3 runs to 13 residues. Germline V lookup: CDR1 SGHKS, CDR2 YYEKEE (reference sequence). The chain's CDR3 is CASSLGQINEQFF. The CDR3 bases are TGTGCCAGCAGCCTGGGACAGATCAATGAGCAGTTCTTC. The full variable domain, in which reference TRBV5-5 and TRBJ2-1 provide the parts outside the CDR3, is DAGVTQSPTHLIKTRGQQVTLRCSPISGHKSVSWYQQVLGQGPQFIFQYYEKEERGRGNFPDRFSARQFPNYSSELNVNALLLGDSALYLCASSLGQINEQFFGPGTRLTVL.

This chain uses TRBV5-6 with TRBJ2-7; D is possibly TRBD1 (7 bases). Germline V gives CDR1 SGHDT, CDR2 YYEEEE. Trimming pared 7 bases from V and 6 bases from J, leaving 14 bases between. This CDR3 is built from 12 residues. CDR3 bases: TGTGCCAGCTCTCTCCAGGGGGGCGAGCAGTACGTC. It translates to CASSLQGGEQYV.